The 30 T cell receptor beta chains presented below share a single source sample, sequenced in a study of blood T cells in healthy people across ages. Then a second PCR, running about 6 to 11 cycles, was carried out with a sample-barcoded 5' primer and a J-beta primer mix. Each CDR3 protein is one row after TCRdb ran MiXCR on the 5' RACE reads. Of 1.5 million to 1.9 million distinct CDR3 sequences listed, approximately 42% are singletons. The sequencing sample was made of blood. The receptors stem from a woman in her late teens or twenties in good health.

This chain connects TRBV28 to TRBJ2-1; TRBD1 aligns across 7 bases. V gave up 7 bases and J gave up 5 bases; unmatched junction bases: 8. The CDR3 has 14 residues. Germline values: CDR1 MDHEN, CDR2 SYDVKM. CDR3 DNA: TGTGCCAGCACACACCTGGGACAGCACAATGAGCAGTTCTTC. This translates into CASTHLGQHNEQFF.

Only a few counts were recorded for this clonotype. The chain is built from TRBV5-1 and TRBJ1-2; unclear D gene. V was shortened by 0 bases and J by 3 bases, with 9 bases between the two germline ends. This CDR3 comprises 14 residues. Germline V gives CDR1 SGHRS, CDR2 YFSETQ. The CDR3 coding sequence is TGCGCCAGCAGCTTGGAAGGGAGAGACTATGGCTACACCTTC. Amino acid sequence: CASSLEGRDYGYTF.

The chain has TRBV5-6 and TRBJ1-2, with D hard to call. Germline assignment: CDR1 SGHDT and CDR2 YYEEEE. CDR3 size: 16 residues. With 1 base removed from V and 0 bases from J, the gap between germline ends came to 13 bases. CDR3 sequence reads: CASSLIQAGANYGYTF. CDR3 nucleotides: TGTGCCAGCAGCTTGATCCAAGCAGGAGCTAACTATGGCTACACCTTC.

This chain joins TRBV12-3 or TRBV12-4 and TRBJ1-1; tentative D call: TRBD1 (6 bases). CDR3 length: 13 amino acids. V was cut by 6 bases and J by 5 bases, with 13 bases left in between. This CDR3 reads CASRTRGRTEAFF. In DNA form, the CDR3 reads TGTGCCAGCAGGACGCGGGGGCGGACTGAAGCTTTCTTT.

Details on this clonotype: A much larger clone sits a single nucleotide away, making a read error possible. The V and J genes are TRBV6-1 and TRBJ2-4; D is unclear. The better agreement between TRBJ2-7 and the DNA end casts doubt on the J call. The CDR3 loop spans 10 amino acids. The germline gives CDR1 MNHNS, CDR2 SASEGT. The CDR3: CASTDYEQYF. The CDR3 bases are TGTGCCAGCACGGACTACGAGCAGTACTTC.

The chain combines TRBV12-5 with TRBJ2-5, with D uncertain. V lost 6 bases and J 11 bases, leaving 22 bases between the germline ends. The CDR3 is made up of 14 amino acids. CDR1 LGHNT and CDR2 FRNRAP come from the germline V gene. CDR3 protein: CASGDPLLSLEQYF. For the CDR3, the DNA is TGTGCTAGTGGGGATCCCCTTCTGTCCCTGGAGCAGTACTTC.

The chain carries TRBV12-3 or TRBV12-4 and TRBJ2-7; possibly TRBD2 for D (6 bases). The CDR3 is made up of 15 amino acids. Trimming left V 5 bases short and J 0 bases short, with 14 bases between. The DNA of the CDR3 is TGTGCCAGCAGTCATCGACACGGGAGCTCCTACGAGCAGTACTTC. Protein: CASSHRHGSSYEQYF.

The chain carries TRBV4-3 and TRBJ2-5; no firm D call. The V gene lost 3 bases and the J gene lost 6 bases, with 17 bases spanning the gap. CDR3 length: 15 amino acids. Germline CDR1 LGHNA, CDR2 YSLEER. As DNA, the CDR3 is TGCGCCAGCAGCCAGGACGATAGGGTGTTGCAGACCCAGTACTTC. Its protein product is CASSQDDRVLQTQYF.

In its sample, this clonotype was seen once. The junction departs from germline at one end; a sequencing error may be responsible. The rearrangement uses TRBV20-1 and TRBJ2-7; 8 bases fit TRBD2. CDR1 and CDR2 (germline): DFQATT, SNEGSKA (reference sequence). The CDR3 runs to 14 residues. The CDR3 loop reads CSASGRGEVYKQYF. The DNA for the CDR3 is TGCAGTGCTAGCGGGAGGGGCGAGGTCTACAAGCAGTACTTC.

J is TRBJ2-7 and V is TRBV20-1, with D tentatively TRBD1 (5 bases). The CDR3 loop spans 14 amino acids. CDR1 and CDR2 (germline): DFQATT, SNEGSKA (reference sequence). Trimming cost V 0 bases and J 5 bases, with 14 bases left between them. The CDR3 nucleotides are TGCAGTGCTAGAGATCCAGGCAGGGTCAACGAGCAGTACTTC. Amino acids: CSARDPGRVNEQYF.

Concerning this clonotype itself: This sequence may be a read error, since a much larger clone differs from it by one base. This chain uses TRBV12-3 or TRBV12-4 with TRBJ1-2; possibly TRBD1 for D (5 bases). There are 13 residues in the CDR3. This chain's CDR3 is CASRPQGAGGHTF. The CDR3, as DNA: TGTGCCAGCAGACCTCAAGGGGCAGGTGGCCACACCTTC.

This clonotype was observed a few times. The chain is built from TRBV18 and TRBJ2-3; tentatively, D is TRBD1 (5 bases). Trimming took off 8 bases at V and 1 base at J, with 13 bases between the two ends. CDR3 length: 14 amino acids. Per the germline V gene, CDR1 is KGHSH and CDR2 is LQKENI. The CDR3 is CASSPGFGTDTQYF. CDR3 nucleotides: TGTGCCAGCAGTCCAGGGTTCGGCACAGATACGCAGTATTTT.

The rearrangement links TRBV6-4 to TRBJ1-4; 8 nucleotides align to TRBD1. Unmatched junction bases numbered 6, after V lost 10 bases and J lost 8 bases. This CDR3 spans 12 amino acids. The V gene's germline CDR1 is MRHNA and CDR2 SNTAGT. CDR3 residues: CAKDRVEEKLFF. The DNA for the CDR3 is TGTGCCAAGGACAGGGTAGAAGAAAAACTGTTTTTT.

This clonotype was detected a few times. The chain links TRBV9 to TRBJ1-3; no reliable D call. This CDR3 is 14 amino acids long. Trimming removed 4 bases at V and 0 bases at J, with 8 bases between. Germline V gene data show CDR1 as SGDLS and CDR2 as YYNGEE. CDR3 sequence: CASSSASSGNTIYF. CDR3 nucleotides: TGTGCCAGCAGCTCAGCCTCCTCTGGAAACACCATATATTTT.

The CDR3 loop is CATSREMGLAEYHEQYF. The CDR3 DNA reads TGTGCCACCAGCAGAGAGATGGGACTAGCGGAATACCACGAGCAGTACTTC. This chain links TRBV15 with TRBJ2-7; TRBD2 matches 11 bases. The V and J ends lost 0 bases and 5 bases, in that order; junction bases with no gene match: 9. Germline V lookup: CDR1 LNHNV, CDR2 YYDKDF (reference sequence). The CDR3 extends over 17 amino acids.

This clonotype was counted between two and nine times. Here the CDR3 reads CSATPGQGLSYNEQFF. The CDR3 DNA is TGCAGTGCTACCCCGGGACAGGGTTTGTCCTACAATGAGCAGTTCTTC. V gene TRBV20-1 combines with J gene TRBJ2-1; 9 nucleotides agree with TRBD1. Germline values: CDR1 DFQATT, CDR2 SNEGSKA (reference sequence). The CDR3 is 16 residues long. V shed 4 bases, J shed 1 base, and the junction held 8 bases outside the gene matches.

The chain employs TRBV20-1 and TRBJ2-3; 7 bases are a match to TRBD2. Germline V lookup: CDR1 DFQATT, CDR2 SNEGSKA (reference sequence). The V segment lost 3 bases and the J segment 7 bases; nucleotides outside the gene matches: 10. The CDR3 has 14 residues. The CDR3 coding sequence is TGCAGTGCTAGCCCGAGCGGGAAGGGGCATACGCAGTATTTT. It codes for CSASPSGKGHTQYF.

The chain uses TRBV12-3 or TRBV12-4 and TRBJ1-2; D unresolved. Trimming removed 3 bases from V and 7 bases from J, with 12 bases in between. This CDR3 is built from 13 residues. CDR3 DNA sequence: TGTGCCAGCAGTTTTCATGGGGAGGGTGGCTACACCTTC. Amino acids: CASSFHGEGGYTF.

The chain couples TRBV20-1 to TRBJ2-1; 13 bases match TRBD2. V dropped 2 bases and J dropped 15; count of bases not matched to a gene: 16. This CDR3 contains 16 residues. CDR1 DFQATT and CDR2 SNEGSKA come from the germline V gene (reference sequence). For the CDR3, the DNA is TGCAGTGCTAGATCCCTACTAGCGGGGGGGCCTGATCCCCCGTTCTTC. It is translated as CSARSLLAGGPDPPFF.

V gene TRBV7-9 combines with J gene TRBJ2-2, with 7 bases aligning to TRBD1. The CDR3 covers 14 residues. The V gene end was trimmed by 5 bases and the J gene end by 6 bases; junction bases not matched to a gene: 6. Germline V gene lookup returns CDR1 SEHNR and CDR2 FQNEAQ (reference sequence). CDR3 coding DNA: TGTGCCAGCAGCACGACAGGGTTGTCCGGGGAGCTGTTTTTT. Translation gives CASSTTGLSGELFF.

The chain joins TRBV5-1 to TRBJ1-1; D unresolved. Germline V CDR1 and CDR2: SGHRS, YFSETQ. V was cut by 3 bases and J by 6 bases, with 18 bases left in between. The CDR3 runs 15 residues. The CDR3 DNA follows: TGCGCCAGCAGCTCGCTTGGTTGGGATTTGGCTGAAGCTTTCTTT. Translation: CASSSLGWDLAEAFF.

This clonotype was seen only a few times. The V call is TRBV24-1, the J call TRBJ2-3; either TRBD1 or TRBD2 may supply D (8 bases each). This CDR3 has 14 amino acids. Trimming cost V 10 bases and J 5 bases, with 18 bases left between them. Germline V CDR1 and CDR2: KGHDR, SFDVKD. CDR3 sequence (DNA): TGTGCCACTAGCGGGACAGGACGCCAAGATACGCAGTATTTT. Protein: CATSGTGRQDTQYF.

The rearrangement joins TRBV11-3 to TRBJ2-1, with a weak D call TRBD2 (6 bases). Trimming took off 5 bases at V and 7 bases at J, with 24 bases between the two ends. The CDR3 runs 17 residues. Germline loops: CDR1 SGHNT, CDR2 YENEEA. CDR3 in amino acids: CASSLPPRQGGKNEQFF. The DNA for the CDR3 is TGTGCCAGCAGCCTTCCGCCCCGGCAGGGAGGCAAGAATGAGCAGTTCTTC.

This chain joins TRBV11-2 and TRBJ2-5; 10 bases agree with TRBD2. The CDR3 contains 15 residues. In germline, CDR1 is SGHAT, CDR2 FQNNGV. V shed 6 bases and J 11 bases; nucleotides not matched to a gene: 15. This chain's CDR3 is CASRDDLAGVGEQYF. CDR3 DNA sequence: TGTGCCAGCAGGGATGATCTAGCGGGAGTTGGTGAGCAGTACTTC. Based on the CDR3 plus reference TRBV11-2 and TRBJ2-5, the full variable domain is EAGVAQSPRYKIIEKRQSVAFWCNPISGHATLYWYQQILGQGPKLLIQFQNNGVVDDSQLPKDRFSAERLKGVDSTLKIQPAKLEDSAVYLCASRDDLAGVGEQYFGPGTRLLVL.

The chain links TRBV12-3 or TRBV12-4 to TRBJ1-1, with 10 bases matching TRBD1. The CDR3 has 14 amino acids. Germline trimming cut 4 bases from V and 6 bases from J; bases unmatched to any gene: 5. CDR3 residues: CASSSTGGLPEAFF. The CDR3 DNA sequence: TGTGCCAGCAGTTCGACAGGGGGCCTCCCTGAAGCTTTCTTT.

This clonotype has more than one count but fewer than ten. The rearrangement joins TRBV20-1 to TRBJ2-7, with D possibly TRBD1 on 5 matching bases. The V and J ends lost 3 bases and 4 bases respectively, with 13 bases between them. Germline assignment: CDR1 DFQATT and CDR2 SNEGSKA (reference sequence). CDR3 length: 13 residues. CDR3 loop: CSARGPGIYEQYF. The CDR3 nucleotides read TGCAGTGCTAGGGGGCCTGGGATTTACGAGCAGTACTTC.

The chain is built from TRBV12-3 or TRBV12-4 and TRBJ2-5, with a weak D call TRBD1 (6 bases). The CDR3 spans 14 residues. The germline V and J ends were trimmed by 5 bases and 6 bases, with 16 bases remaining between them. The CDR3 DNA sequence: TGTGCCAGCAGTCTGTCATGGGGGCCAAAGACCCAGTACTTC. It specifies CASSLSWGPKTQYF.

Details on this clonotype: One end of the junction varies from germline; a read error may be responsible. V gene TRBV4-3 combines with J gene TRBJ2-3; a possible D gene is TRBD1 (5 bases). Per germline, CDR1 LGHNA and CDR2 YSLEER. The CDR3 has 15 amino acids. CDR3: CASNQGRGGTDTQYF. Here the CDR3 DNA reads TGCGCCAGCAACCAAGGAAGGGGTGGCACAGATACGCAGTATTTT.

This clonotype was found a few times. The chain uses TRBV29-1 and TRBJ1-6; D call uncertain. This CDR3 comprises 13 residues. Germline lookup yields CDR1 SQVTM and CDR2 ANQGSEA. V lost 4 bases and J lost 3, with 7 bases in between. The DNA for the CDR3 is TGCAGCGTTGTAAGGGTCTATAATTCACCCCTCCACTTT. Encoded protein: CSVVRVYNSPLHF. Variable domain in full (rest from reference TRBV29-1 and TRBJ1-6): SAVISQKPSRDICQRGTSLTIQCQVDSQVTMMFWYRQQPGQSLTLIATANQGSEATYESGFVIDKFPISRPNLTFSTLTVSNMSPEDSSIYLCSVVRVYNSPLHFGNGTRLTVT.

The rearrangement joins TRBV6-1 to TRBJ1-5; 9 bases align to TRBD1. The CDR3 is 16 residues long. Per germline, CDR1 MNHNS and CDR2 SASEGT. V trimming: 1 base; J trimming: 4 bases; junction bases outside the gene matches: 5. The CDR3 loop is CASSEGTGDLNQPQHF. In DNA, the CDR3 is TGTGCCAGCAGTGAAGGGACAGGGGATTTAAATCAGCCCCAGCATTTT.